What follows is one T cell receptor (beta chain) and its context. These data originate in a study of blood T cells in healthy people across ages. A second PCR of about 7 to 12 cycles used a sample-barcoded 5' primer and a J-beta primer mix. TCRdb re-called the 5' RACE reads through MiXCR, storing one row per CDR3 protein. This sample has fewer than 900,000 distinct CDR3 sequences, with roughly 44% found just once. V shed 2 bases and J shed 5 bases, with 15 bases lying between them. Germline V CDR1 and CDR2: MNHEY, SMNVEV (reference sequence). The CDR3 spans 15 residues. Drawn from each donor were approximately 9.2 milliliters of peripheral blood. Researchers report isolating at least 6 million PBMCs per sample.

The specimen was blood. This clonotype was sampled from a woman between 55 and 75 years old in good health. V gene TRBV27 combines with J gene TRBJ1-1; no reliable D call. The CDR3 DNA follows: TGTGCCAGCAGTTTAGTTCGGGTAATGGGGACTGAAGCTTTCTTT. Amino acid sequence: CASSLVRVMGTEAFF.